This T cell receptor (beta chain) emerged from a study of blood T cell repertoires in COVID-19. Looking at the study overall: Sites in the United States, Italy and Spain provided acute and convalescent COVID-19 samples. PBMCs, B-cell-depleted T cells, or T cells provided the cDNA or gDNA that made up the material.

Authors' analysis steps: Amplification from reference gene primers served as the basis for estimated nucleated cell counts. The protocol was immunoSEQ multiplex PCR, while the TCRdb copy is restricted to in-frame clones and leaves out a portion. D and trimming come from the DNA, and the V and J calls and clone size come from that table. The sample holds about 330,000 clones; roughly 85% are singletons and the top ten take 7.2%. This TCR was sampled from a human donor in a cohort sampled during active COVID-19. The sample was peripheral blood.

CDR3 DNA: TGTGCCACCAGCGCCGGGACACCGACAGCCAAAAACATTCAGTACTTC. This gives the protein CATSAGTPTAKNIQYF. The chain recombines TRBV24-1 with TRBJ2-4, with D perhaps TRBD1 (6 bases). Trimming stripped 7 bases from V and 0 bases from J, with 15 bases between. The CDR3 loop spans 16 amino acids. Per the germline V gene, CDR1 is KGHDR and CDR2 is SFDVKD.